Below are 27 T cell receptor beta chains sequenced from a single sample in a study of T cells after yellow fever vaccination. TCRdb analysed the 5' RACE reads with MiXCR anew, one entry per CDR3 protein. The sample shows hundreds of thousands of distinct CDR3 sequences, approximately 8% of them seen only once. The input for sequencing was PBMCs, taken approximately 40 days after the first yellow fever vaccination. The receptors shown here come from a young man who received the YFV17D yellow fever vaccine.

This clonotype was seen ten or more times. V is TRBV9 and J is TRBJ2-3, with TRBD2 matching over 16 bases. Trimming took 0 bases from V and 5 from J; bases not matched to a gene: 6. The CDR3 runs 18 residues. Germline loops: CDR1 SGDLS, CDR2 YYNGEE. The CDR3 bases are TGTGCCAGCAGCGTAGAGGGACTAGCGGGGGGGCCGGAAGATACGCAGTATTTT. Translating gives CASSVEGLAGGPEDTQYF.

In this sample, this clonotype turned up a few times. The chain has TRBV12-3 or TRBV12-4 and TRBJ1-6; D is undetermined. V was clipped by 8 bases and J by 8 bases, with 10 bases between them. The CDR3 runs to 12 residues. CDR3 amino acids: CASGNADSPLHF. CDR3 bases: TGTGCCAGCGGGAATGCGGATTCACCCCTCCACTTT.

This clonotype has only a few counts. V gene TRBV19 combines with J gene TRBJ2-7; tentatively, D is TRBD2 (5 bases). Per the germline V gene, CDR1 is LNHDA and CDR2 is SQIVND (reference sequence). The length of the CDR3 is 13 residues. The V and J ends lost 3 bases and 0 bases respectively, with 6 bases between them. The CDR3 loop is CASSMGASYEQYF. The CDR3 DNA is TGTGCCAGTAGTATGGGAGCCTCCTACGAGCAGTACTTC.

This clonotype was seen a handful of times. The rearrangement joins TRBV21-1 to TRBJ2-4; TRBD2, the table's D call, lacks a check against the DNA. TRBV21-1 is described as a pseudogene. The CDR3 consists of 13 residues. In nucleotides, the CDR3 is TGTGCCAGCAAGCGGACAGCCAAAAACATTCAGTACTTC. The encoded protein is CASKRTAKNIQYF.

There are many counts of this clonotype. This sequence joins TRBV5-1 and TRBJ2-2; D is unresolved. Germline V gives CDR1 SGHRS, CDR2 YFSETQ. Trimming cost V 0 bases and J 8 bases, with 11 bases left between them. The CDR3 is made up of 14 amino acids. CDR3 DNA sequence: TGCGCCAGCAGCTTGGACTTACCCCCTGGGGAGCTGTTTTTT. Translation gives CASSLDLPPGELFF.

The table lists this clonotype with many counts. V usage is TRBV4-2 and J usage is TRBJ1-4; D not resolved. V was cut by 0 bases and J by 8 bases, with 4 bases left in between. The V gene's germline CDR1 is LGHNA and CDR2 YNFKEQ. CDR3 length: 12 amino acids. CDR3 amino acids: CASSQDGEKLFF. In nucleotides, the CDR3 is TGTGCCAGCAGCCAAGATGGGGAAAAACTGTTTTTT.

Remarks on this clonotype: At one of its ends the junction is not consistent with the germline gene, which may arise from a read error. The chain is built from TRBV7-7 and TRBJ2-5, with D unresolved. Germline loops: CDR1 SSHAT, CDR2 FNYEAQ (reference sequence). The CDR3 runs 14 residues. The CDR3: CASSPLPYQETQYF. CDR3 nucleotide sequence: TGTGCTAGCAGCCCACTTCCTTATCAAGAGACCCAGTACTTC.

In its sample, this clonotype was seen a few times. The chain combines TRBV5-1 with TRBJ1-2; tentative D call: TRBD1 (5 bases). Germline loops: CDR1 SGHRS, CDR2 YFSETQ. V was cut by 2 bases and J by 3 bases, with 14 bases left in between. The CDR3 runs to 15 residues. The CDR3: CASSFGGVRDYGYTF. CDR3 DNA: TGCGCCAGCAGCTTTGGAGGGGTACGTGACTATGGCTACACCTTC. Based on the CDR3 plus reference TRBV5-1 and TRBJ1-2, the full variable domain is KAGVTQTPRYLIKTRGQQVTLSCSPISGHRSVSWYQQTPGQGLQFLFEYFSETQRNKGNFPGRFSGRQFSNSRSEMNVSTLELGDSALYLCASSFGGVRDYGYTFGSGTRLTVV.

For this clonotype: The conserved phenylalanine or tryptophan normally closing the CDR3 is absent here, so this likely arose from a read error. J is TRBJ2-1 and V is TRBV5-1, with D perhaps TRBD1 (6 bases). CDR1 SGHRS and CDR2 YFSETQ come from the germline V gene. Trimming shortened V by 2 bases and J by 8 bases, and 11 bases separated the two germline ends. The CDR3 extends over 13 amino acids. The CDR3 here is CASSFLDRHEQFL. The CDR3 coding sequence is TGCGCCAGCAGCTTTCTGGACAGACATGAGCAGTTCTTG.

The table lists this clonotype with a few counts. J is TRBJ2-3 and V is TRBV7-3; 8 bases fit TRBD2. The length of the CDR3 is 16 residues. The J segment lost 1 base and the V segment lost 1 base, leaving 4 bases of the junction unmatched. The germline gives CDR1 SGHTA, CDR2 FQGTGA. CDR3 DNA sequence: TGTGCCAGCAGCTTAAGCGGGGGGCCGGGCACAGATACGCAGTATTTT. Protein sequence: CASSLSGGPGTDTQYF. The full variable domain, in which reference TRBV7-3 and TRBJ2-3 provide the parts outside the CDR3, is GAGVSQTPSNKVTEKGKYVELRCDPISGHTALYWYRQSLGQGPEFLIYFQGTGAADDSGLPNDRFFAVRPEGSVSTLKIQRTERGDSAVYLCASSLSGGPGTDTQYFGPGTRLTVL.

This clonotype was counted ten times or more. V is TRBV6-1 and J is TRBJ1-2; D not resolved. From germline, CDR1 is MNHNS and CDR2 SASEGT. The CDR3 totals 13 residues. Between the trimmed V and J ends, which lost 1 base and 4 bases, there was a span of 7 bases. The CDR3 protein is CASSEVGGYGYTF. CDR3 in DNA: TGTGCCAGCAGTGAAGTTGGCGGCTATGGCTACACCTTC.

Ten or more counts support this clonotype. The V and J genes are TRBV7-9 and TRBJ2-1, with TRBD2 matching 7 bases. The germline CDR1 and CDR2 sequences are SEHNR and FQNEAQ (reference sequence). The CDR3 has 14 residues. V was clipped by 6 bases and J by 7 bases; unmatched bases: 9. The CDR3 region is CASSYPGGGNEQFF. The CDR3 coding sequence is TGTGCCAGCAGTTACCCCGGGGGAGGGAATGAGCAGTTCTTC. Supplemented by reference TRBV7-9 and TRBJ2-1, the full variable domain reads DTGVSQNPRHKITKRGQNVTFRCDPISEHNRLYWYRQTLGQGPEFLTYFQNEAQLEKSRLLSDRFSAERPKGSFSTLEIQRTEQGDSAMYLCASSYPGGGNEQFFGPGTRLTVL.

The CDR3, as DNA: TGTGCCAGCAGCGAATACTCGGATACGCAGTATTTT. It encodes CASSEYSDTQYF. The chain recombines TRBV7-8 with TRBJ2-3; D gene unclear. The CDR3 runs to 12 residues. Germline V gene data show CDR1 as SGHVS and CDR2 as FQNEAQ. V was pared by 5 bases and J by 6 bases, with 9 bases between.

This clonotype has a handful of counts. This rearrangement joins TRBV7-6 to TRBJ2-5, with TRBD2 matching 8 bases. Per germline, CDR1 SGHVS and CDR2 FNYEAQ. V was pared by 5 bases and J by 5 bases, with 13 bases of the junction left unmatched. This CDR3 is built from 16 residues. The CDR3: CASSPPGLGRKETQYF. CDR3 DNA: TGTGCCAGCAGCCCTCCGGGACTAGGGCGGAAGGAGACCCAGTACTTC.

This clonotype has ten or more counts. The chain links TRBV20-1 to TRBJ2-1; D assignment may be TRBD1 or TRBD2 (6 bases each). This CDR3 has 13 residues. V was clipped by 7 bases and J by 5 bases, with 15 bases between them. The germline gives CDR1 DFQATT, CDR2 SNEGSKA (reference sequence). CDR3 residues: CSGVRGPHNEQFF. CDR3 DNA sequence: TGCAGTGGAGTCCGGGGGCCCCACAATGAGCAGTTCTTC.

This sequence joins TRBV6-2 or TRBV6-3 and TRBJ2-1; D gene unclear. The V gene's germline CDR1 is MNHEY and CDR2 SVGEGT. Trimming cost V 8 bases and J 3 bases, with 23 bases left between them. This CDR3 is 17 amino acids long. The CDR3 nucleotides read TGTGCCAGCTTGAAGGTGTGGCAAGGGCCCGGCTACAATGAGCAGTTCTTC. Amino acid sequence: CASLKVWQGPGYNEQFF.

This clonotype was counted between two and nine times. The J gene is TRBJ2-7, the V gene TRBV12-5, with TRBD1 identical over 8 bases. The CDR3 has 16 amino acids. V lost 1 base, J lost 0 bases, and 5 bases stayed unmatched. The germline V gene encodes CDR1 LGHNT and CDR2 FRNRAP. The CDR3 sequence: CASGLGLTGASYEQYF. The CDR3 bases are TGTGCTAGTGGTTTGGGGCTGACAGGGGCCTCCTACGAGCAGTACTTC.

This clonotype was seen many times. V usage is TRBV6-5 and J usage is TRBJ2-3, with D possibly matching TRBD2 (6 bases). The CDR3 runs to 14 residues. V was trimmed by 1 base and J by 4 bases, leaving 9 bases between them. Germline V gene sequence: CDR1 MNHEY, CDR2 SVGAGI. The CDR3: CASSYWRGADTQYF. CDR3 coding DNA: TGTGCCAGCAGTTACTGGCGGGGTGCAGATACGCAGTATTTT.

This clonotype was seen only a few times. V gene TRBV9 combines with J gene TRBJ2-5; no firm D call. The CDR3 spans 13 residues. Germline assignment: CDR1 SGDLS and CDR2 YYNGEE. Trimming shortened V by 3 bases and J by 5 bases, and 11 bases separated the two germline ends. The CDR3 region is CASSGQSEETQYF. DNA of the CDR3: TGTGCCAGCAGCGGCCAAAGCGAGGAGACCCAGTACTTC.

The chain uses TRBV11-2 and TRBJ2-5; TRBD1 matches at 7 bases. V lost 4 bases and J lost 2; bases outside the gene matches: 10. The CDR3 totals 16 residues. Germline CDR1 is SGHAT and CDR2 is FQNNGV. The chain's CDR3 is CASSSLGQEQQETQYF. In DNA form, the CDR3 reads TGTGCCAGCAGCTCCCTAGGACAGGAACAGCAAGAGACCCAGTACTTC.

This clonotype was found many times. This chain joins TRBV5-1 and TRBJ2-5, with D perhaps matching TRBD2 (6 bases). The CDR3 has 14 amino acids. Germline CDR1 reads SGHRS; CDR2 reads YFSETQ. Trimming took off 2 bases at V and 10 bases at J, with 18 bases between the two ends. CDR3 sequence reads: CASSFGGAREDQYF. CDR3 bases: TGCGCCAGCAGCTTCGGCGGGGCCCGCGAAGACCAGTACTTC.

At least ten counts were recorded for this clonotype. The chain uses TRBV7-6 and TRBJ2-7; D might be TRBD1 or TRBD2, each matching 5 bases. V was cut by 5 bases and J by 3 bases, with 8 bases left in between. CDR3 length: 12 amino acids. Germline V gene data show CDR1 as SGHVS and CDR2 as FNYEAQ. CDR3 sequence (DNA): TGTGCCAGCAGCCCTGGGGGCTACGAGCAGTACTTC. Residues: CASSPGGYEQYF. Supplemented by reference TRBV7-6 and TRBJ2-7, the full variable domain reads GAGVSQSPRYKVTKRGQDVALRCDPISGHVSLYWYRQALGQGPEFLTYFNYEAQQDKSGLPNDRFSAERPEGSISTLTIQRTEQRDSAMYRCASSPGGYEQYFGPGTRLTVT.

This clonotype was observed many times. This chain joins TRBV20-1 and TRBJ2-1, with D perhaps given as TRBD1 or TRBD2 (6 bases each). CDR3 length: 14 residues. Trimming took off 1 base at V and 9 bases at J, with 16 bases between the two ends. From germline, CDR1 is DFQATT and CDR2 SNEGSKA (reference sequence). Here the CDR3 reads CSARGGRGYGEQFF. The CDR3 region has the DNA TGCAGTGCTAGAGGGGGGCGGGGATACGGTGAGCAGTTCTTC.

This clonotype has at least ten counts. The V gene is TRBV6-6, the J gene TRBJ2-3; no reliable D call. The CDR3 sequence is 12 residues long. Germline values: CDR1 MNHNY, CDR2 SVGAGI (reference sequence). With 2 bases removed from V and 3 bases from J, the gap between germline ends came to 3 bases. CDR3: CASSYLTDTQYF. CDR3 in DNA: TGTGCCAGCAGTTACCTTACAGATACGCAGTATTTT.

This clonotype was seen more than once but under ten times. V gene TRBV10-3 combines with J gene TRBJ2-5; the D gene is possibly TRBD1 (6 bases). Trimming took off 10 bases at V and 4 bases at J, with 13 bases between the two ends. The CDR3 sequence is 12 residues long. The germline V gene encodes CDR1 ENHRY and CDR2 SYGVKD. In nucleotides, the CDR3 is TGTGCCACCAGGACAGCCTCAGAGACCCAGTACTTC. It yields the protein CATRTASETQYF.

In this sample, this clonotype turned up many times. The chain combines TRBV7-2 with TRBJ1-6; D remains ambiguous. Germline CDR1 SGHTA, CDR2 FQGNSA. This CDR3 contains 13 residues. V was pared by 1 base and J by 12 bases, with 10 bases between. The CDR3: CASSLDRARPLHF. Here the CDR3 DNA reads TGTGCCAGCAGCTTAGACCGGGCGAGACCCCTCCACTTT.

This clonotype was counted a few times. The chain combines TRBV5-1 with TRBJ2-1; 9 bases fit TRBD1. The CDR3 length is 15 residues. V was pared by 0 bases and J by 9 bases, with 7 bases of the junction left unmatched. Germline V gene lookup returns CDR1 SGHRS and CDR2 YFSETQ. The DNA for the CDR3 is TGCGCCAGCAGCTTGGAAGGACAGGGGATGGGTGAGCAGTTCTTC. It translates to CASSLEGQGMGEQFF.